Included here is one T cell receptor (beta chain) sequence, with context. Naive CD8 cells comprised CD45RO-negative, CCR7-positively selected cells, excluding terminally differentiated effector memory CD45RA+ cells. This sample is drawn from a study of shared clonotypes between healthy human individuals. Assay: immunoSEQ multiplex PCR; the TCRdb copy retains only in-frame clones and omits some. The sample shows roughly 810,000 clones, around 96% of them seen only once. CDR3 length: 19 residues. The V gene's germline CDR1 is SGHKS and CDR2 YYEKEE (reference sequence). Trimming removed 0 bases from V and 4 bases from J; junction bases left unmatched: 11.

This TCR came from a man aged 25 to 45 in good health. Material for sequencing was naive CD8+ T cells sorted from blood. The chain carries TRBV5-5 and TRBJ2-6, with TRBD2 matching over 9 bases. CDR3 coding DNA: TGTGCCAGCAGCTTGGATCGAGCTAGCGGGATGACCGGGGCCAACGTCCTGACTTTC. Translating gives CASSLDRASGMTGANVLTF.